This entry concerns a single T cell receptor (beta chain). Its antigen is not known. Germline loops: CDR1 SGDLS, CDR2 YYNGEE. The CDR3 is made up of 14 amino acids. J was trimmed by 4 bases and V by 3 bases; bases with no gene match: 2. The sample belongs to a study of PD-1 blockade in mismatch repair-deficient tumors. Study context: Patients had approximately 13 mismatch repair-deficient cancer types and were previously treated and progressing. Overall study results and limits: After pembrolizumab, tumor-resident clones rose rapidly, then generally contracted before radiologic responses.

TCRdb's table, derived via immunoSEQ multiplex PCR, lists solely in-frame clones and lacks some. The table has some 25,000 clones, around 85% seen once; the top ten hold approximately 3%. Every patient had mismatch repair deficiency by PCR or immunohistochemistry. A few pembrolizumab responders had their TCRs sequenced. The chain combines TRBV9 with TRBJ2-3, with 10 bases lining up with TRBD2. The TCR comes from an adult with mismatch repair-deficient cancer. This sample comprised PBMCs, obtained before pembrolizumab treatment. The CDR3 DNA follows: TGTGCCAGCAGCGCGAGCGGGAGGGCAGATACGCAGTATTTT. As protein: CASSASGRADTQYF.